The 6 T cell receptor beta chains reported below all come from one sample, sequenced in a study of follicular helper T cells after annual influenza vaccination. Indicated time point: 2014-2015 season, 7 days after vaccination. Sequenced by immunoSEQ multiplex PCR; TCRdb stores in-frame clones only, minus some. Of about 16,000 clones detected, about 88% appear once; the ten largest clones hold roughly 1.3%. This sample comprised CXCR5+ CD38- circulating T follicular helper cells from blood, obtained 7 days after influenza vaccination. As for subset: circulating Tfh, non-naive CD4+CXCR5+PD-1+ (ICOS+CD38+ or ICOS-CD38-). The receptors come from an adult who received the influenza vaccine.

The genes are TRBV30 and TRBJ1-5; 8 bases agree with TRBD1. The CDR3 length is 17 residues. After removal of 3 bases from V and 0 bases from J, the junction contained 10 bases not matched to a gene. In germline, CDR1 is GTSNPN, CDR2 SVGIG (reference sequence). CDR3 region: CAWSRGQGQYSNQPQHF. The CDR3, as DNA: TGTGCCTGGAGCCGCGGACAGGGACAATATAGCAATCAGCCCCAGCATTTT.

The chain joins TRBV7-2 to TRBJ2-1; 8 nucleotides agree with TRBD1. With 5 bases clipped from V and 6 bases from J, the junction kept 9 bases outside the gene matches. CDR1 is SGHTA, CDR2 FQGNSA, per germline. The CDR3 contains 15 residues. CDR3 in DNA: TGTGCCAGCAGCCGTGAGCGGACAGGGAGCAATGAGCAGTTCTTC. Its protein is CASSRERTGSNEQFF.

The chain links TRBV27 to TRBJ2-7; D may be TRBD1 (10 bases). The CDR3 sequence is 18 residues long. V was trimmed by 5 bases and J by 2 bases, leaving 25 bases between them. Germline CDR1 MNHEY, CDR2 SMNVEV (reference sequence). The CDR3 sequence: CASSPGQGWTSVTYEQYF. CDR3 nucleotides: TGTGCCAGCAGTCCGGGACAGGGGTGGACTAGCGTTACCTACGAGCAGTACTTC.

This sequence joins TRBV6-1 and TRBJ1-1, with D hard to call. The CDR3 covers 12 residues. The V gene's germline CDR1 is MNHNS and CDR2 SASEGT. Trimming pared 2 bases from V and 10 bases from J, leaving 11 bases between. The CDR3 is CASSETAGGAFF. In nucleotides, the CDR3 is TGTGCCAGCAGTGAAACAGCGGGAGGAGCTTTCTTT.

The chain combines TRBV19 with TRBJ1-3; D ambiguous. CDR3 length: 16 amino acids. Trimming stripped 5 bases from V and 0 bases from J, with 14 bases between. Germline CDR1 LNHDA, CDR2 SQIVND (reference sequence). CDR3 sequence: CASSPGVVPSGNTIYF. CDR3 nucleotide sequence: TGTGCCAGTAGTCCCGGAGTGGTTCCCTCTGGAAACACCATATATTTT.

The chain uses TRBV29-1 and TRBJ1-1; the D gene is possibly TRBD1 (5 bases). Per germline, CDR1 SQVTM and CDR2 ANQGSEA. CDR3 length: 15 residues. V was shortened by 5 bases and J by 0 bases, with 16 bases between the two germline ends. CDR3 sequence reads: CSVRPWGDLNTEAFF. Here the CDR3 DNA reads TGCAGCGTTCGACCCTGGGGGGATTTGAACACTGAAGCTTTCTTT.